This paragraph covers one T cell receptor (beta chain) sequence. TCRdb reprocessed the 5' RACE reads with MiXCR, giving one entry per CDR3 protein. The table includes roughly 100,000 distinct CDR3 sequences, approximately 12% detected once. CDR3 length: 12 residues. V gave up 1 base and J gave up 6 bases, with 7 bases separating them. CDR1 and CDR2 from the germline V gene are LGHDT and YNNKEL (reference sequence). This entry comes from a study of early T cells in non-severe SARS-CoV-2 infection. J is TRBJ2-7 and V is TRBV3-1, with D unresolved. This specimen was whole blood, taken at baseline. This receptor was obtained from an adult who was a healthcare worker with PCR-confirmed SARS-CoV-2 infection or an uninfected control (not recorded which). The CDR3 DNA reads as TGTGCCAGCAGCCAAGTTACGGGCGAGCAGTACTTC. This codes for CASSQVTGEQYF.